The entry below gives a single T cell receptor (beta chain) sequence along with its context. Its antigen target is currently unknown. There are no base qualities to consult, and no much larger clone falls within one base. The trial excluded patients who had a history of autoimmune disease or were on systemic immunosuppression. In every dose cohort, peripheral blood was drawn for TCR sequencing at baseline, cycle 4 day 1, and cycle 7 day 1. The samples were taken from a phase I, first-in-human, multicenter, open-label dose-escalation trial of ivuxolimab. Adults with locally advanced or metastatic melanoma, renal cell, hepatocellular, or head and neck squamous cell carcinoma were enrolled in the trial. Before TCR sequencing, CD4+ T cells and CD8+ T cells from peripheral blood were sorted into separate populations. This entry comes from a study of OX40 agonist ivuxolimab in advanced cancers. Regarding the study in general: Ivuxolimab was an agonistic, fully human IgG2 monoclonal antibody directed against OX40 (CD134), a costimulatory receptor. Intravenous ivuxolimab was administered to patients every 2 weeks at six dose levels: 0.01, 0.1, 0.3, 1.5, 3 and 10 mg/kg. Partial responses occurred in three dose-escalation patients, of whom one had hepatocellular carcinoma and two had cutaneous melanoma. A male proportion of 70% to 90% and a mean age of approximately 55 years, ranging from 23 to 79, were recorded for the dose-escalation cohort. The paper reports the monotherapy dose-escalation portion (N ≈ 50 patients) of the phase I ivuxolimab trial. Patients were allowed to have had prior anti-PD-1, anti-PD-L1 or anti-CTLA-4 therapy, and 40% of the dose-escalation patients had been treated with checkpoint inhibitors. Peripheral TCRbeta sequencing was intended to test whether TCR sequence diversity was altered and clonal T-cell expansion was caused by ivuxolimab. Of the roughly 51 dose-escalation patients, hepatocellular carcinoma was present in 19, melanoma in approximately 15, renal cell carcinoma in 9 and head and neck cancer in 9. What the research found in general, with its limitations: On average, CD8+ T cells showed more expanded clones than CD4+ T cells after ivuxolimab. Low levels of normalized T-cell clonal expansion were also seen in some patients who did not respond. In the 0.1-3.0 mg/kg groups, partial responders were among the patients with the lowest normalized peripheral clonal expansion, particularly in CD8+ T cells. The antigen specificity of the clonally expanded peripheral T cells was not determined. Clonal expansion of both CD4+ and CD8+ blood T cells was observed from baseline to week 6 at doses 0.1 to 3.0 mg/kg.

Looking up the germline V gene (reference sequence) yields CDR1 WNHNN and CDR2 SYGVQD. After removal of 2 bases from V and 5 bases from J, the junction retains 4 bases not matched to a gene. Including the terminal cysteine and phenylalanine, the CDR3 comprises 15 residues. The kept DNA is CDR3 alone, 45 bases in frame from the first base. To sequence the TCRbeta CDR3 region, genomic DNA was isolated from the sorted cells. The immunoSEQ Assay was used for sequencing of TCRbeta CDR3 regions. TCRdb took this table from immuneACCESS and kept in-frame rearrangements with V and J called. Such tables lack part of the clones; where checked against another copy, unresolved V genes explain under half of the gap, and the rest is unexplained. The sample profile shows 90,000 or so clones; around nine tenths of them were found once. The ten largest clonotypes hold 1.5% to 2% of the sample.

The sequence joins TRBV10-1 to TRBJ2-2, and 8 bases in between align with TRBD2. This receptor was taken from an adult with an advanced solid tumor such as melanoma, head and neck, liver or kidney cancer. The sequencing used CD4+ or CD8+ T cells sorted from blood, collected in a trial of the OX40 agonist ivuxolimab. This receptor carries the CDR3 CASSEPAGGTGELFF. Here is the DNA: TGCGCCAGCAGTGAGCCGGCGGGAGGAACCGGGGAGCTGTTTTTT.